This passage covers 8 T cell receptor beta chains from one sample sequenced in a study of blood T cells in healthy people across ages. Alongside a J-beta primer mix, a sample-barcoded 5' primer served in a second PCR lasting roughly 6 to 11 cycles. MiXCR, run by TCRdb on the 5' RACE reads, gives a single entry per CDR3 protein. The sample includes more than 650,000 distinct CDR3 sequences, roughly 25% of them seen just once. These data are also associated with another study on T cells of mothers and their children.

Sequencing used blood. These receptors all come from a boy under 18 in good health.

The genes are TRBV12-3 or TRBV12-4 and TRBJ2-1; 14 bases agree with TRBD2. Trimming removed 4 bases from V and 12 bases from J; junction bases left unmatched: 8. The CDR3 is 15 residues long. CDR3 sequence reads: CASSSRLAGGPGQFF. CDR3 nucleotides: TGTGCCAGCAGTTCCCGACTAGCGGGGGGGCCCGGGCAGTTCTTC.

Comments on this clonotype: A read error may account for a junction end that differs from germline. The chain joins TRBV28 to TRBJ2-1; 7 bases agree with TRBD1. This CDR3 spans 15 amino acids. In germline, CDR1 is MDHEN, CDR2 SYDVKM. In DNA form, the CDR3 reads TGTGCCGGCAGTTTTGGGACAGTCTCCTACAATGAGCAGTTCTTC. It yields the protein CAGSFGTVSYNEQFF.

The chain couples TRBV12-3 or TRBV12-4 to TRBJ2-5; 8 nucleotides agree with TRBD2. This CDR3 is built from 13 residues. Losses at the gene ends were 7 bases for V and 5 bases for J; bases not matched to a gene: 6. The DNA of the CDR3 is TGTGCCAGCACGCGGGGGGCTGGGGAGACCCAGTACTTC. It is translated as CASTRGAGETQYF.

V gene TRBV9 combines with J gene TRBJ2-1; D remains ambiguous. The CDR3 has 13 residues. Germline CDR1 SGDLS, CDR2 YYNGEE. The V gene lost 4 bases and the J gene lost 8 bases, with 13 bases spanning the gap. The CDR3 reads CASSPRTRYEQFF. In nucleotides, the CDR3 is TGTGCCAGCAGCCCCCGGACCAGGTATGAGCAGTTCTTC. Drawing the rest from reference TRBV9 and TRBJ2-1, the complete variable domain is DSGVTQTPKHLITATGQRVTLRCSPRSGDLSVYWYQQSLDQGLQFLIQYYNGEERAKGNILERFSAQQFPDLHSELNLSSLELGDSALYFCASSPRTRYEQFFGPGTRLTVL.

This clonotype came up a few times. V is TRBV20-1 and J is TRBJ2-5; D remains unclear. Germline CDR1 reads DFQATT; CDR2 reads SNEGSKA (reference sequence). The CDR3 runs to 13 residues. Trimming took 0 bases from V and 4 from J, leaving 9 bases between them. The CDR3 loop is CSAREGRSETQYF. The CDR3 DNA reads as TGCAGTGCTAGAGAGGGCAGGTCAGAGACCCAGTACTTC.

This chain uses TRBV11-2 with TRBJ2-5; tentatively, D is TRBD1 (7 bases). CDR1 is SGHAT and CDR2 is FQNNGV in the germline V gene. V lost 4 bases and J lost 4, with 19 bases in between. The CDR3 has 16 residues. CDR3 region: CASSSGDRVGGETQYF. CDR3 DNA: TGTGCCAGCAGCTCAGGTGACAGGGTGGGAGGAGAGACCCAGTACTTC.

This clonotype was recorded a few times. The CDR3: CSALDTYGYTF. The DNA for the CDR3 is TGCAGTGCCTTAGACACCTATGGCTACACCTTC. This chain joins TRBV20-1 and TRBJ1-2, with no clear D. CDR3 size: 11 residues. V was trimmed by 6 bases and J by 4 bases, leaving 9 bases between them. CDR1 DFQATT and CDR2 SNEGSKA come from the germline V gene (reference sequence).

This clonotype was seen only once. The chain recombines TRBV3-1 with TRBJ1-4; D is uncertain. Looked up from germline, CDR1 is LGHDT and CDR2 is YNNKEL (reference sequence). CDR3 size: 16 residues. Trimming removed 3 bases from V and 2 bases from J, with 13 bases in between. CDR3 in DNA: TGTGCCAGCAGCCAGGCCATTATGAAGACTAATGAAAAACTGTTTTTT. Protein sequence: CASSQAIMKTNEKLFF.